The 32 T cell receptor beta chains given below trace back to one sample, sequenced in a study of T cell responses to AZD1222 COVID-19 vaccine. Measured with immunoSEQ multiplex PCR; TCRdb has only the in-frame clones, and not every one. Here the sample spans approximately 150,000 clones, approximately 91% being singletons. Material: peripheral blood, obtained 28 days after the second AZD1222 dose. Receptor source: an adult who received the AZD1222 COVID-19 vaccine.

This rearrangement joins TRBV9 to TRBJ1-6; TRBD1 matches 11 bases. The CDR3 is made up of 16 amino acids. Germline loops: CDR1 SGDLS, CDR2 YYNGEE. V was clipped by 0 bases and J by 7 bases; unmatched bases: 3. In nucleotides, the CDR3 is TGTGCCAGCAGCGTAGCTGGGACAGGGGGGAATTCACCCCTCCACTTT. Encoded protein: CASSVAGTGGNSPLHF.

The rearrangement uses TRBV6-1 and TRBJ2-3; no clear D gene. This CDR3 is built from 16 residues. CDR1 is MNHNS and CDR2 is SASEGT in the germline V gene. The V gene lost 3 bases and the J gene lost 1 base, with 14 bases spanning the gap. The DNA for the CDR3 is TGTGCCAGCAGTGATTATGCCCTAGGAGGCACAGATACGCAGTATTTT. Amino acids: CASSDYALGGTDTQYF.

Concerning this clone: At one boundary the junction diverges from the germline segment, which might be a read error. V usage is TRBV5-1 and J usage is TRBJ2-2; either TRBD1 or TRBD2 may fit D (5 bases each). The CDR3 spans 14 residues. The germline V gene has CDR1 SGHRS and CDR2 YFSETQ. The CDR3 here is CASRGDANAGELFF. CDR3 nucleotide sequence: TGCGCCAGCAGGGGGGACGCGAACGCCGGGGAGCTGTTTTTT.

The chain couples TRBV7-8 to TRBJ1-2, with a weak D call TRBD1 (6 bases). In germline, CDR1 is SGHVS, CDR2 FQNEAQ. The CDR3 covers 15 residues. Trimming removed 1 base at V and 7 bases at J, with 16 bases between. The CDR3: CASSLVSGAGTGYTF. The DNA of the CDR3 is TGTGCCAGCAGCTTAGTTTCGGGGGCAGGTACTGGCTACACCTTC.

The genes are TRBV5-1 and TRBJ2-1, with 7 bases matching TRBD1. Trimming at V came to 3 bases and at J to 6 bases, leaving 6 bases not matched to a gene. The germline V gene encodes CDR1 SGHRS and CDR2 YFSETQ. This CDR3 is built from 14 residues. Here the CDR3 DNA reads TGCGCCAGCAGCTCCGGGACAGCGGCCAATGAGCAGTTCTTC. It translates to CASSSGTAANEQFF.

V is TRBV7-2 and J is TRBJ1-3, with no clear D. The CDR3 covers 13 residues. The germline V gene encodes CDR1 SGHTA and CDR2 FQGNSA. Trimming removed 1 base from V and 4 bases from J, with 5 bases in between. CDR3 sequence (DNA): TGTGCCAGCAGCTTAGGTTTCGGAAACACCATATATTTT. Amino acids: CASSLGFGNTIYF.

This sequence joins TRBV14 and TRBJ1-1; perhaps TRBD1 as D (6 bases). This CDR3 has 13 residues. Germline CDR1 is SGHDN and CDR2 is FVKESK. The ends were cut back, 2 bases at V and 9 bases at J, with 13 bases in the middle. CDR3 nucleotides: TGTGCCAGCAGCCAAATACTGACAGGAAAAGCTTTCTTT. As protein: CASSQILTGKAFF.

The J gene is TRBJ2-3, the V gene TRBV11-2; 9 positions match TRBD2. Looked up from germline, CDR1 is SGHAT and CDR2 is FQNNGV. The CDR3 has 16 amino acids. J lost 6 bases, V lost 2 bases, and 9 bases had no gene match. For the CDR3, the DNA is TGTGCCAGCAGCTTATACCGCGGGGGGGCCTTGGATACGCAGTATTTT. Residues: CASSLYRGGALDTQYF.

Here the CDR3 reads CASSLFGRENYGYTF. In DNA form, the CDR3 reads TGTGCCAGCAGCTTGTTTGGCAGGGAGAACTATGGCTACACCTTC. This chain connects TRBV5-6 to TRBJ1-2, with D tentatively TRBD1 (5 bases). Germline CDR1 and CDR2: SGHDT and YYEEEE. Trimming stripped 1 base from V and 2 bases from J, with 12 bases between. CDR3 length: 15 amino acids.

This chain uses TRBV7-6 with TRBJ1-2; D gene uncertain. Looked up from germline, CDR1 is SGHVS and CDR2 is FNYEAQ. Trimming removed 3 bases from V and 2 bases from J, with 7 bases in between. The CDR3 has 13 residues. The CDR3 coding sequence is TGTGCCAGCAGCTTTGGCGGGAACTATGGCTACACCTTC. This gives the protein CASSFGGNYGYTF.

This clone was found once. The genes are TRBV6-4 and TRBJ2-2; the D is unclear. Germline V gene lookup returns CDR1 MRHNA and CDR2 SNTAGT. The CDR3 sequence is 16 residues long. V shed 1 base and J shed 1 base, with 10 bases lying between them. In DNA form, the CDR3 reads TGTGCCAGCAGTGACTGGTACAAGGGGAACACCGGGGAGCTGTTTTTT. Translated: CASSDWYKGNTGELFF.

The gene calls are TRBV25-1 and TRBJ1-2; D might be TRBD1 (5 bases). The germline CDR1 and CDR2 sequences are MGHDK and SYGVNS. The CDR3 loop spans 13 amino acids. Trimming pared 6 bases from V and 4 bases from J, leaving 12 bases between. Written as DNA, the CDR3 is TGTGCCAGCAGCGACAGAGACTCCTATGGCTACACCTTC. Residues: CASSDRDSYGYTF.

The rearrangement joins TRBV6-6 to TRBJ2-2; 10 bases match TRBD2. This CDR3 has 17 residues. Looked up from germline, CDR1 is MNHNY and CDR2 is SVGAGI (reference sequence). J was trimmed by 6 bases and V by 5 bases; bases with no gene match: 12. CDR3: CASSPTRLAGVSGELFF. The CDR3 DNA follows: TGTGCCAGCAGTCCCACCCGGCTAGCGGGGGTTTCCGGGGAGCTGTTTTTT.

The CDR3 sequence: CASSLSVGGTGELFF. The CDR3 DNA is TGCGCCAGCAGCTTATCCGTGGGTGGCACCGGGGAGCTGTTTTTT. V is TRBV5-1 and J is TRBJ2-2; unclear D gene. CDR1 and CDR2 (germline): SGHRS, YFSETQ. This CDR3 is 15 amino acids long. V lost 2 bases, J lost 4 bases, and 12 bases lay in between.

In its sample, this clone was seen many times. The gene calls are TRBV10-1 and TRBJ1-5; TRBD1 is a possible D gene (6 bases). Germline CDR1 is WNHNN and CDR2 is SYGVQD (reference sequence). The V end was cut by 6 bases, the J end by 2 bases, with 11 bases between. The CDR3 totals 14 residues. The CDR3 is CASSPGGRNQPQHF. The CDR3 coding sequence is TGCGCCAGCAGCCCCGGGGGCCGCAATCAGCCCCAGCATTTT.

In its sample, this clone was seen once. CDR3 nucleotides: TGTGCCAGTACCGAGGACAGCACTAGGGGCTACACCTTC. The encoded protein is CASTEDSTRGYTF. V is TRBV19 and J is TRBJ1-2, with D maybe TRBD1 (6 bases). There are 13 residues in the CDR3. The V and J ends lost 7 bases and 8 bases respectively, with 17 bases between them. Germline CDR1 LNHDA, CDR2 SQIVND (reference sequence).

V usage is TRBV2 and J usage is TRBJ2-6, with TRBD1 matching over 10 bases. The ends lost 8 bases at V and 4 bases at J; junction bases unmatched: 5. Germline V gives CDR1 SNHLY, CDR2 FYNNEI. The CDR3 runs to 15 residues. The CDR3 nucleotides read TGTGCCAGCCGGGACAGGGGCGACGGGGCCAACGTCCTGACTTTC. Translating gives CASRDRGDGANVLTF.

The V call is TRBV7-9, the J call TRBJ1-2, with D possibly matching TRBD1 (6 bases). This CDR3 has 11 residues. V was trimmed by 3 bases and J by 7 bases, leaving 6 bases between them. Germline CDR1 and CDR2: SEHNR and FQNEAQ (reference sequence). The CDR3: CASSLDSGYTF. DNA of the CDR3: TGTGCCAGCAGCTTGGACAGTGGCTACACCTTC.

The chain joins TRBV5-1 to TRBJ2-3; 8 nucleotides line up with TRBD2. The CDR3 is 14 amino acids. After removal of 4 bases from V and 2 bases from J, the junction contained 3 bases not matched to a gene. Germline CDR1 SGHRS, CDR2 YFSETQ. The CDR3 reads CASSPTSATDTQYF. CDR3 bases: TGCGCCAGCAGCCCGACTAGCGCCACAGATACGCAGTATTTT.

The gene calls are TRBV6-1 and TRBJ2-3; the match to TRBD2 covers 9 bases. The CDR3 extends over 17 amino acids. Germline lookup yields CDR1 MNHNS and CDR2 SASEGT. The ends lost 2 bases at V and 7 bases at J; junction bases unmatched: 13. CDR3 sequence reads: CASSESAAGGGRNTQYF. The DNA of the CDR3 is TGTGCCAGCAGTGAATCTGCGGCGGGAGGGGGACGGAATACGCAGTATTTT.

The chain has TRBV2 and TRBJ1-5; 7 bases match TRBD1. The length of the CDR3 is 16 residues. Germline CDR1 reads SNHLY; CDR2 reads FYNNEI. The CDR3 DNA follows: TGTGCTGCTCGGGCAGGGGGGGCAGGGAGCAATCAGCCCCAGCATTTT. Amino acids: CAARAGGAGSNQPQHF.

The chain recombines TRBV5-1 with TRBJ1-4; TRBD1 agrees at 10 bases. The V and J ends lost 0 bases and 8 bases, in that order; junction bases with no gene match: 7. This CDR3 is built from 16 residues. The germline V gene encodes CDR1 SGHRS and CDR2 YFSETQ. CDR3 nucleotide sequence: TGCGCCAGCAGCTTGGTCGGGACAGGGGTAGGAGAAAAACTGTTTTTT. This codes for CASSLVGTGVGEKLFF.

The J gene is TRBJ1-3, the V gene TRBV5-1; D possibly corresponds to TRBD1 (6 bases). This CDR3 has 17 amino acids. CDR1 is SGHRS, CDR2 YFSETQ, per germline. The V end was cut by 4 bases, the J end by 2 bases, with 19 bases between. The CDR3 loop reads CASSPDPPGATGNTIYF. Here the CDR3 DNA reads TGCGCCAGCAGCCCCGATCCCCCAGGGGCTACTGGAAACACCATATATTTT.

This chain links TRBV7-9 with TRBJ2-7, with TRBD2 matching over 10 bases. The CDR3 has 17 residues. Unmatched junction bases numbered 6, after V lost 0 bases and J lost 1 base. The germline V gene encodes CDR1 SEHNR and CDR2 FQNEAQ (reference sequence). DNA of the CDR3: TGTGCCAGCAGCTTAGCGAAAGGGACTAGCGAGTCCTACGAGCAGTACTTC. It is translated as CASSLAKGTSESYEQYF.

Here the CDR3 DNA reads TGTGCCAGCAGCTTAGTACAGCTAAGCACAGATACGCAGTATTTT. Translation gives CASSLVQLSTDTQYF. V and J are TRBV7-6 and TRBJ2-3; no clear D. The CDR3 has 15 amino acids. CDR1 and CDR2 from the germline V gene are SGHVS and FNYEAQ. V dropped 1 base and J dropped 0 bases, with 8 bases sitting between them.

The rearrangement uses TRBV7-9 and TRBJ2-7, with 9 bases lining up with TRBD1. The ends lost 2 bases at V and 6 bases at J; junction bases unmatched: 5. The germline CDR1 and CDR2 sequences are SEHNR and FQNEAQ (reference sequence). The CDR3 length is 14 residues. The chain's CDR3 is CASSLRTGDFEQYF. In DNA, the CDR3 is TGTGCCAGCAGCTTAAGGACAGGGGATTTCGAGCAGTACTTC. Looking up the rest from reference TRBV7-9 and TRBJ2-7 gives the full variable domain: DTGVSQNPRHKITKRGQNVTFRCDPISEHNRLYWYRQTLGQGPEFLTYFQNEAQLEKSRLLSDRFSAERPKGSFSTLEIQRTEQGDSAMYLCASSLRTGDFEQYFGPGTRLTVT.

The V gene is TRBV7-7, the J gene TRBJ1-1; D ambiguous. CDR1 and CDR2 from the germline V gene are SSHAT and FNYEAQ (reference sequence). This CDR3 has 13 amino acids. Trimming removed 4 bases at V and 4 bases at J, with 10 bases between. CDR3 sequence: CASSSLLGTEAFF. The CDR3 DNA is TGTGCCAGCAGCTCCCTTTTGGGCACTGAAGCTTTCTTT.

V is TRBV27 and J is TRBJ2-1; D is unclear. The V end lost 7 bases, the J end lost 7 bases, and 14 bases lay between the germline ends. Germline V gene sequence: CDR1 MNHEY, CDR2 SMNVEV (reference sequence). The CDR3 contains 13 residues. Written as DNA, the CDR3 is TGTGCCAGCACACTTGGCAGTCGGAATGAGCAGTTCTTC. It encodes CASTLGSRNEQFF.

This chain's CDR3 is CASSATSGGPTDTQYF. CDR3 coding DNA: TGTGCCAGCAGCGCGACTAGCGGGGGGCCCACAGATACGCAGTATTTT. The chain is built from TRBV6-4 and TRBJ2-3; 13 positions agree with TRBD2. The CDR3 has 16 residues. Per the germline V gene, CDR1 is MRHNA and CDR2 is SNTAGT. V was pared by 6 bases and J by 2 bases, with 5 bases of the junction left unmatched.

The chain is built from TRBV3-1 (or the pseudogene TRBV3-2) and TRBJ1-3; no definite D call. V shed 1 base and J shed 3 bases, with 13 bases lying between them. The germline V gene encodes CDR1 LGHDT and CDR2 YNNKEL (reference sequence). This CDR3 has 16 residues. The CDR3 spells CASSQGPGGRGNTIYF. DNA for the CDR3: TGTGCCAGCAGCCAAGGGCCTGGAGGCCGTGGAAACACCATATATTTT.

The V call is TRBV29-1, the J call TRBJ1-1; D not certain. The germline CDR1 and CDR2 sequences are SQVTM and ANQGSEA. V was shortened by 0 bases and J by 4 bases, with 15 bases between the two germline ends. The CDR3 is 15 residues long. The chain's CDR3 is CSVEDTEGMVTEAFF. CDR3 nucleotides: TGCAGCGTTGAAGATACTGAAGGGATGGTCACTGAAGCTTTCTTT.

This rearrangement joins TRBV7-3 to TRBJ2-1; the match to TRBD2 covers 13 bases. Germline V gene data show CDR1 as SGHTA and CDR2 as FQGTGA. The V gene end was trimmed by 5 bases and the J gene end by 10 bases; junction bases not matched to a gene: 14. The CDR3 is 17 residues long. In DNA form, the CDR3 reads TGTGCCAGCAGCCGGGGCGGAGGACTAGCGGGAGAGGGGGAGCAGTTCTTC. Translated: CASSRGGGLAGEGEQFF.